This T cell receptor beta chain came from a study of cytomegalovirus exposure and HLA in healthy donors. PCR involved 60 Vbeta and 13 Jbeta primers. Sequencing used immunoSEQ multiplex PCR; TCRdb keeps in-frame clones, though not all of them. In the table there are 90,000 to 110,000 clones, 65% to 90% of which are singletons. V dropped 4 bases and J dropped 4; count of bases not matched to a gene: 12. The germline V gene encodes CDR1 LNHDA and CDR2 SQIVND (reference sequence). There are 16 residues in the CDR3. As to this clone: Its antigen is unidentified.

Study-wide points: As was reported, the HLA-A and HLA-B alleles of most subjects were accurately predicted from TCR beta sequences. A link between a missense DCLRE1C variant and TCR beta V- and J-gene trimming emerged from a later analysis.

The chain couples TRBV19 to TRBJ1-2; 7 nucleotides match TRBD1. The receptor comes from a man under 40 in good health and CMV-seropositive. What was sequenced was PBMCs. The CDR3 sequence: CASSSFHTGAGYGYTF. CDR3 bases: TGTGCCAGTAGTAGCTTCCACACAGGGGCCGGCTATGGCTACACCTTC.